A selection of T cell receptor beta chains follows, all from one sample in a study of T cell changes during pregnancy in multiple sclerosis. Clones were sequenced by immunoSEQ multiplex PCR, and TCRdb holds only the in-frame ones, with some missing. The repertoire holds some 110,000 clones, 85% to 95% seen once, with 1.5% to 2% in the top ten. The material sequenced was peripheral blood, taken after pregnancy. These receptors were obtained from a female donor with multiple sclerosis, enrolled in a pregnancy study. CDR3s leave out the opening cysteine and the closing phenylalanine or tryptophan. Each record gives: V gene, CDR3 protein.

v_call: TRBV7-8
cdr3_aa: ASSPGTAPRREKLF

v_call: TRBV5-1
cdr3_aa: ASSLESGAGYT

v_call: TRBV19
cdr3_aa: ASTGTGGQPQH

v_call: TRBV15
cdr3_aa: ATSTLDRWLTGELF

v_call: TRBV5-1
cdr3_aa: ASRPTGTGVRTEAF

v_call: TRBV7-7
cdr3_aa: ASSSTSGGQETQY

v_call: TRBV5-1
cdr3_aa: ASSFSSNQPQH

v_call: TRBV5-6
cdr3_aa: ASSEPAGGSYEQY

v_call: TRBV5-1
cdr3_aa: ASSLGLAGGLGTDTQY

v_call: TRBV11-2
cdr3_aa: ASSSRRSDSLQT

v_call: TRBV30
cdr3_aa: AWGSDLSYNEQF

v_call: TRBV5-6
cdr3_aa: ASSFGQLNEKLF

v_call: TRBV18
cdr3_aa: ASSYYTSGTPEGSGGGTDTQY

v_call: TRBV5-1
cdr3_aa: ASSSSPSGTIETQY

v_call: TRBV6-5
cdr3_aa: ASSRTGSNTGELF

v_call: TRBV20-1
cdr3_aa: SAGSLKQF

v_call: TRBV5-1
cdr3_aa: ASRESSTINTEAF